This T cell receptor (beta chain) was identified in a study of cytomegalovirus exposure and HLA in healthy donors. Study-wide background: Sequencing of 150 million to 200 million T cells in an earlier analysis found 100 million to 140 million unique TCR beta sequences. In terms of ancestry, the Caucasian-associated cluster contained roughly four fifths of the 398 genotyped donors. Study-level results: According to the study, around 180 TCR beta chains were cytomegalovirus-associated.

Of note for this clone: What it binds is not known.

The V end lost 4 bases, the J end lost 3 bases, and 10 bases lay between the germline ends. The germline CDR1 and CDR2 sequences are LGHNA and YSLEER. This CDR3 is built from 13 residues. PCR primers comprised 60 Vbeta and 13 Jbeta primers. Method: immunoSEQ multiplex PCR; TCRdb's copy keeps in-frame clones and lacks some. Listed are about 140,000 clones; more than 0.8% falls within the top ten. The chain uses TRBV4-3 and TRBJ2-7; D remains ambiguous. The sequencing input was PBMCs. This receptor was identified in a male donor in good health and CMV-seronegative. For the CDR3, the DNA is TGCGCCAGCAGCCCGATTCGAGGCTACGAGCAGTACTTC. The encoded protein is CASSPIRGYEQYF.